This paragraph covers one TCR beta chain sequence. Its target is unknown. Total RNA, at least 5.5 micrograms per sample, was extracted from PBMCs. This CDR3 is built from 12 residues. CDR1 and CDR2 (germline): MDHEN, SYDVKM. Trimming pared 6 bases from V and 1 base from J, leaving 6 bases between. The data are from a study of blood T cells in healthy people across ages. Overall study findings and caveats: PBMC samples, being unsorted, prevented any conclusive comparison of naive and antigen-experienced cells. The fall in TCR beta diversity per million T cells was roughly linear with age.

Sample-barcoded 5' priming and a J-beta primer mix drove a second PCR of 7 to 11 cycles. TCRdb re-derived calls from the 5' RACE reads in MiXCR, one entry per CDR3 protein. The sample has 800,000 or so distinct CDR3 sequences, 46% seen once; the top ten hold 15% to 20%. The source material was blood. This TCR derives from a man older than 75 in good health. V is TRBV28 and J is TRBJ2-5; D is unresolved. DNA of the CDR3: TGTGCCAGCAGACACCCCCAAGAGACCCAGTACTTC. This gives the protein CASRHPQETQYF.